Shown below are 30 T cell receptor beta chains from a single sample sequenced in a study of T cell responses to AZD1222 COVID-19 vaccine. Produced via immunoSEQ multiplex PCR; TCRdb's table is partial and in-frame only. The sample comprises 57,000 or so clones, about 81% of which are singletons, and approximately 24% rests with the top ten. Sequencing was performed on peripheral blood, taken 28 days after the second AZD1222 dose. The source of these receptors is an adult who received the AZD1222 COVID-19 vaccine.

V usage is TRBV10-3 and J usage is TRBJ2-1, with 10 nucleotides matching TRBD2. Germline CDR1 ENHRY, CDR2 SYGVKD. The CDR3 totals 14 residues. The V segment lost 5 bases and the J segment 6 bases; nucleotides outside the gene matches: 4. CDR3 DNA sequence: TGTGCCATCAGTAGCGGGAGGGCCGGCAATGAGCAGTTCTTC. Residues: CAISSGRAGNEQFF.

The rearrangement links TRBV30 to TRBJ1-6; D is undetermined. The ends were cut back, 3 bases at V and 7 bases at J, with 19 bases in the middle. The length of the CDR3 is 16 residues. Germline-derived CDR1 and CDR2 are GTSNPN and SVGIG (reference sequence). The CDR3 nucleotides read TGTGCCTGGAGGACACCTCTGAGGACCCCAAATTCACCCCTCCACTTT. This sequence encodes CAWRTPLRTPNSPLHF.

V usage is TRBV11-2 and J usage is TRBJ2-5, with 7 nucleotides matching TRBD1. V shed 6 bases and J 7 bases; nucleotides not matched to a gene: 11. CDR1 and CDR2 from the germline V gene are SGHAT and FQNNGV. This CDR3 is 14 amino acids long. The CDR3 nucleotides read TGTGCCAGCAGTCAAAACCAGGGGGACGGGACCCAGTACTTC. Amino acid sequence: CASSQNQGDGTQYF.

The rearrangement links TRBV5-1 to TRBJ1-4, with a possible D match to TRBD1 (5 bases). CDR1 is SGHRS and CDR2 is YFSETQ in the germline V gene. This CDR3 comprises 16 residues. Trimming pared 2 bases from V and 7 bases from J, leaving 18 bases between. CDR3 coding DNA: TGCGCCAGCAGCTTAAGTTGGGGACTTCTCGCTGAAAAACTGTTTTTT. Translation: CASSLSWGLLAEKLFF.

The gene calls are TRBV7-2 and TRBJ2-1, with 11 positions matching TRBD2. The germline gives CDR1 SGHTA, CDR2 FQGNSA. The V segment lost 4 bases and the J segment 10 bases; nucleotides outside the gene matches: 9. The CDR3 extends over 15 amino acids. The CDR3 region has the DNA TGTGCCAGCAGCTCGGCACTAGCGGGAGCCCGGGAGCAGTTCTTC. It yields the protein CASSSALAGAREQFF.

This clone turned up a few times. This rearrangement joins TRBV19 to TRBJ2-1; 9 bases match TRBD2. Germline CDR1 and CDR2: LNHDA and SQIVND (reference sequence). CDR3 length: 15 amino acids. After removal of 0 bases from V and 9 bases from J, the junction contained 6 bases not matched to a gene. CDR3: CASSIDAGGPGEQFF. As DNA, the CDR3 is TGTGCCAGTAGTATAGACGCGGGAGGGCCCGGTGAGCAGTTCTTC. Full variable domain (remainder filled in from reference TRBV19 and TRBJ2-1): DGGITQSPKYLFRKEGQNVTLSCEQNLNHDAMYWYRQDPGQGLRLIYYSQIVNDFQKGDIAEGYSVSREKKESFPLTVTSAQKNPTAFYLCASSIDAGGPGEQFFGPGTRLTVL.

V is TRBV6-1 and J is TRBJ2-7, with D unclear. In germline, CDR1 is MNHNS, CDR2 SASEGT. V lost 3 bases and J 2 bases, leaving 8 bases between the germline ends. This CDR3 has 13 residues. CDR3 DNA sequence: TGTGCCAGCAGTGACGGTGGCCCCTACGAGCAGTACTTC. Protein sequence: CASSDGGPYEQYF.

The genes are TRBV5-1 and TRBJ2-2; 9 bases map to TRBD1. CDR1 SGHRS and CDR2 YFSETQ come from the germline V gene. The CDR3 covers 14 residues. Losses at the gene ends were 4 bases for V and 5 bases for J; bases not matched to a gene: 3. DNA of the CDR3: TGCGCCAGCAGCCGGGACAGGGTTACCGGGGAGCTGTTTTTT. It encodes CASSRDRVTGELFF. The variable domain in full, with the rest retrieved from reference TRBV5-1 and TRBJ2-2, is KAGVTQTPRYLIKTRGQQVTLSCSPISGHRSVSWYQQTPGQGLQFLFEYFSETQRNKGNFPGRFSGRQFSNSRSEMNVSTLELGDSALYLCASSRDRVTGELFFGEGSRLTVL.

This chain connects TRBV5-1 to TRBJ2-7, with D tentatively TRBD1 or TRBD2 (5 bases each). CDR1 and CDR2 from the germline V gene are SGHRS and YFSETQ. The CDR3 is made up of 13 amino acids. V was cut by 4 bases and J by 7 bases, with 15 bases left in between. The CDR3 here is CASSPEGAGEQYF. The CDR3 region has the DNA TGCGCCAGCAGCCCGGAAGGGGCGGGTGAGCAGTACTTC.

The chain carries TRBV4-2 and TRBJ2-5, with 7 bases lining up with TRBD2. Germline trimming cut 0 bases from V and 3 bases from J; bases unmatched to any gene: 7. Germline V lookup: CDR1 LGHNA, CDR2 YNFKEQ. The CDR3 covers 16 residues. CDR3 amino acids: CASSQDGGRAEETQYF. CDR3 nucleotide sequence: TGTGCCAGCAGCCAAGATGGGGGGAGGGCCGAAGAGACCCAGTACTTC.

This clone was detected only a few times. This chain uses TRBV15 with TRBJ2-5; TRBD1 matches at 8 bases. J gave up 5 bases and V 3 bases, and 14 bases lay outside the gene matches. The germline V gene encodes CDR1 LNHNV and CDR2 YYDKDF (reference sequence). The CDR3 loop spans 17 amino acids. For the CDR3, the DNA is TGTGCCACCAGCAGCGATGAGACAGGGGAATTCGAGGAGACCCAGTACTTC. Translated, it gives CATSSDETGEFEETQYF.

The rearrangement joins TRBV19 to TRBJ2-3; the match to TRBD2 covers 11 bases. With 5 bases clipped from V and 4 bases from J, the junction kept 5 bases outside the gene matches. The CDR3 totals 15 residues. Germline-derived CDR1 and CDR2 are LNHDA and SQIVND (reference sequence). The CDR3 DNA reads as TGTGCCAGTAGTTTAGTAGCGGGAGGGTCAGATACGCAGTATTTT. Residues: CASSLVAGGSDTQYF.

The J gene is TRBJ1-3, the V gene TRBV30, with no clear D. The V end was cut by 3 bases, the J end by 4 bases, with 4 bases between. The CDR3 is 11 amino acids. Germline CDR1 reads GTSNPN; CDR2 reads SVGIG (reference sequence). Written as DNA, the CDR3 is TGTGCCTGGAGCCGGGGAAACACCATATATTTT. Protein: CAWSRGNTIYF.

V and J are TRBV7-2 and TRBJ1-3, with 7 bases that match TRBD1. CDR3 size: 15 residues. With 5 bases clipped from V and 0 bases from J, the junction kept 4 bases outside the gene matches. The germline gives CDR1 SGHTA, CDR2 FQGNSA. CDR3 loop: CASSPGTDSGNTIYF. CDR3 in DNA: TGTGCCAGCAGCCCTGGGACAGACTCTGGAAACACCATATATTTT.

This clone has only a few counts. The chain couples TRBV7-7 to TRBJ2-7; weak D call: TRBD2 (6 bases). V was shortened by 5 bases and J by 0 bases, with 14 bases between the two germline ends. Germline V lookup: CDR1 SSHAT, CDR2 FNYEAQ (reference sequence). The length of the CDR3 is 15 residues. Here the CDR3 DNA reads TGTGCCAGCAGCAGAGACGCGGGACCCTCCTACGAGCAGTACTTC. This sequence encodes CASSRDAGPSYEQYF.

V usage is TRBV5-5 and J usage is TRBJ2-7; 8 bases match TRBD1. CDR3 length: 15 amino acids. Germline V gene data show CDR1 as SGHKS and CDR2 as YYEKEE (reference sequence). V trimming: 3 bases; J trimming: 1 base; junction bases outside the gene matches: 6. The CDR3 sequence is CASSSGGQGSYEQYF. In DNA form, the CDR3 reads TGTGCCAGCAGCTCAGGAGGACAGGGATCCTACGAGCAGTACTTC. Full variable domain (outside the CDR3, taken from reference TRBV5-5 and TRBJ2-7): DAGVTQSPTHLIKTRGQQVTLRCSPISGHKSVSWYQQVLGQGPQFIFQYYEKEERGRGNFPDRFSARQFPNYSSELNVNALLLGDSALYLCASSSGGQGSYEQYFGPGTRLTVT.

The V call is TRBV13, the J call TRBJ2-7; D ambiguous. This CDR3 comprises 16 residues. CDR1 and CDR2 from the germline V gene are PRHDT and FYEKMQ (reference sequence). The V and J ends lost 5 bases and 0 bases respectively, with 17 bases between them. CDR3 protein: CASSPRQLRGSYEQYF. The CDR3 DNA reads TGTGCCAGCAGCCCCAGACAACTACGAGGCTCCTACGAGCAGTACTTC.

The chain recombines TRBV6-5 with TRBJ2-3; 9 positions agree with TRBD2. J lost 0 bases, V lost 6 bases, and 4 bases had no gene match. Germline V lookup: CDR1 MNHEY, CDR2 SVGAGI. This CDR3 region has 15 residues. This CDR3 reads CASSRLAVSTDTQYF. In nucleotides, the CDR3 is TGTGCCAGCAGCCGACTAGCGGTGAGCACAGATACGCAGTATTTT.

CDR3 sequence (DNA): TGTGCCAGCAGTCCCCCGGGACTAGGGGGCTACACCTTC. This gives the protein CASSPPGLGGYTF. The chain employs TRBV6-2 or TRBV6-3 and TRBJ1-2; maybe TRBD1 (5 bases). V was pared by 5 bases and J by 8 bases, with 15 bases between. The CDR3 sequence is 13 residues long. Germline-derived CDR1 and CDR2 are MNHEY and SVGEGT.

V and J are TRBV19 and TRBJ2-2; tentative D call: TRBD1 (6 bases). The CDR3 covers 17 residues. Germline V gene data show CDR1 as LNHDA and CDR2 as SQIVND (reference sequence). Between the trimmed V and J ends, which lost 6 bases and 6 bases, there was a span of 23 bases. The CDR3 region is CASRPLQGSAIAGELFF. As DNA, the CDR3 is TGTGCCAGTAGACCTCTTCAGGGGTCCGCAATAGCCGGGGAGCTGTTTTTT.

The rearrangement joins TRBV4-3 to TRBJ2-1; 10 bases agree with TRBD2. This CDR3 region has 17 residues. Trimming cost V 0 bases and J 5 bases; bases outside gene matches: 7. CDR1 and CDR2 (germline): LGHNA, YSLEER. The CDR3, as DNA: TGCGCCAGCAGCCAAGATTGGGCTAGCGGGAGTGACAATGAGCAGTTCTTC. Translation gives CASSQDWASGSDNEQFF.

The chain recombines TRBV9 with TRBJ1-2; 7 bases align to TRBD1. The ends lost 0 bases at V and 5 bases at J; junction bases unmatched: 7. In germline, CDR1 is SGDLS, CDR2 YYNGEE. The CDR3 covers 15 residues. The CDR3 region is CASSVGAGGHYGYTF. The CDR3 nucleotides are TGTGCCAGCAGCGTAGGGGCAGGGGGGCATTATGGCTACACCTTC. The entire variable domain, with the rest obtained from reference TRBV9 and TRBJ1-2, is as follows: DSGVTQTPKHLITATGQRVTLRCSPRSGDLSVYWYQQSLDQGLQFLIQYYNGEERAKGNILERFSAQQFPDLHSELNLSSLELGDSALYFCASSVGAGGHYGYTFGSGTRLTVV.

V usage is TRBV4-3 and J usage is TRBJ2-6, with D unclear. CDR3 length: 20 residues. Looked up from germline, CDR1 is LGHNA and CDR2 is YSLEER. V was shortened by 0 bases and J by 0 bases, with 18 bases between the two germline ends. The CDR3 spells CASSQDPFPATPSGANVLTF. The CDR3 nucleotides are TGCGCCAGCAGCCAAGATCCGTTCCCGGCTACCCCCTCTGGGGCCAACGTCCTGACTTTC.

The chain is built from TRBV2 and TRBJ1-5, with D unclear. V lost 6 bases and J lost 0, with 6 bases in between. Germline V CDR1 and CDR2: SNHLY, FYNNEI. The CDR3 extends over 13 amino acids. The CDR3 sequence: CASRDYSNQPQHF. CDR3 coding DNA: TGTGCCAGCAGGGACTATAGCAATCAGCCCCAGCATTTT.

The gene calls are TRBV4-3 and TRBJ2-7; a weak D match, TRBD2 (6 bases). The CDR3 has 15 residues. Per germline, CDR1 LGHNA and CDR2 YSLEER. The V end was cut by 1 base, the J end by 1 base, with 11 bases between. The CDR3 DNA reads TGCGCCAGCAGCCAAGTGCACGGGGGATCCTACGAGCAGTACTTC. Residues: CASSQVHGGSYEQYF.

V and J are TRBV18 and TRBJ1-1; TRBD1 might be the D (5 bases). The CDR3 consists of 16 residues. Per the germline V gene, CDR1 is KGHSH and CDR2 is LQKENI. The V gene lost 2 bases and the J gene lost 5 bases, with 18 bases spanning the gap. The CDR3 coding sequence is TGTGCCAGCTCACCAAGCCCGTTGGGGCAAGGAACTGAAGCTTTCTTT. It codes for CASSPSPLGQGTEAFF. The full variable domain, with the rest looked up from reference TRBV18 and TRBJ1-1, is NAGVMQNPRHLVRRRGQEARLRCSPMKGHSHVYWYRQLPEEGLKFMVYLQKENIIDESGMPKERFSAEFPKEGPSILRIQQVVRGDSAAYFCASSPSPLGQGTEAFFGQGTRLTVV.

This clone was counted between two and nine times. The chain couples TRBV6-2 or TRBV6-3 to TRBJ1-2, with 10 positions matching TRBD1. Germline trimming cut 4 bases from V and 6 bases from J; bases unmatched to any gene: 5. Per germline, CDR1 MNHEY and CDR2 SVGEGT. The CDR3 is 14 residues long. The DNA of the CDR3 is TGTGCCAGCAGTTGGCGGGGGACAGGGGATGGCTACACCTTC. Its translation is CASSWRGTGDGYTF.

This clone was seen a handful of times. The chain carries TRBV4-2 and TRBJ1-5; 7 bases fit TRBD1. Germline CDR1 is LGHNA and CDR2 is YNFKEQ. This CDR3 is built from 17 residues. J was trimmed by 1 base and V by 0 bases; bases with no gene match: 6. The CDR3: CASSQEGGTGSNQPQHF. The CDR3 DNA sequence: TGTGCCAGCAGCCAAGAAGGGGGCACAGGCAGCAATCAGCCCCAGCATTTT.

This clone was recorded a few times. The rearrangement uses TRBV2 and TRBJ1-1; D is unresolved. Looked up from germline, CDR1 is SNHLY and CDR2 is FYNNEI. The length of the CDR3 is 14 residues. V gave up 1 base and J gave up 4 bases, with 10 bases separating them. The CDR3 region is CASSEGLGGTEAFF. The CDR3 DNA follows: TGTGCCAGCAGTGAAGGTTTAGGCGGCACTGAAGCTTTCTTT.

This chain links TRBV7-2 with TRBJ2-7; 11 bases line up with TRBD1. This CDR3 has 18 residues. V was clipped by 4 bases and J by 0 bases; unmatched bases: 11. Looked up from germline, CDR1 is SGHTA and CDR2 is FQGNSA. CDR3 region: CASSSTGTGGLSSYEQYF. The CDR3 DNA is TGTGCCAGCAGCTCCACCGGGACAGGGGGTTTGAGCTCCTACGAGCAGTACTTC.